This TCR beta chain was profiled in a study of T cells in narcolepsy. Study-level background: Donors had narcolepsy type 1 or type 2, or were healthy controls.

CDR1 is SNHLY, CDR2 FYNNEI, per germline. The CDR3 runs to 16 residues. The trim removed 0 bases at V and 2 bases at J, leaving 5 bases unmatched. The assay was immunoSEQ multiplex PCR, and TCRdb's table has in-frame clones only and misses some. This table has about 18,000 clones, 55% to 75% appearing once. General study points: Same-patient CSF and blood CD4+ T cell clonotypes included HCRT-specific and TRIB2-specific autoreactive ones. Healthy controls reportedly lacked the autoreactive clonotypes serially found in patients' blood.

With respect to this clone: What it recognizes is unknown.

The chain employs TRBV2 and TRBJ2-3; 7 nucleotides match TRBD2. Sequencing used CD45RA- memory CD8+ T cells from PBMCs. The receptor was isolated from a human donor with narcolepsy. Here the CDR3 reads CASSEAGEGYTDTQYF. The CDR3 coding sequence is TGTGCCAGCAGTGAAGCGGGGGAGGGGTACACAGATACGCAGTATTTT.